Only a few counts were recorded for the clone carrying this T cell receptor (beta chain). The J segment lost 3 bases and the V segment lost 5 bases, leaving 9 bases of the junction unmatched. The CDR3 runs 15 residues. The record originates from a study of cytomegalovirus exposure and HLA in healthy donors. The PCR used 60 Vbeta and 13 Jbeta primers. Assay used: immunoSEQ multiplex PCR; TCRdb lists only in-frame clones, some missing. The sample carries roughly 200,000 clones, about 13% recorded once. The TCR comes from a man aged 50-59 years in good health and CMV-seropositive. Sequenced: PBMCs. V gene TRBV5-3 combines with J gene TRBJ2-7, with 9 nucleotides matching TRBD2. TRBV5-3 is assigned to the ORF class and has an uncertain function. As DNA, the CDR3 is TGTGCCAGAAGGGATTTAGCGGGGGAATACTACGAGCAGTACGTC. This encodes CARRDLAGEYYEQYV.